This is a list of T cell receptor beta chains from one sample in a study of blood T cells in healthy people across ages. MiXCR, run by TCRdb on the 5' RACE reads, gives a single entry per CDR3 protein. The repertoire holds over 550,000 distinct CDR3 sequences, with 25% to 30% as singletons. Input material: blood. The source is a woman aged 80 or over in good health. CDR3s include the opening cysteine and the closing phenylalanine or tryptophan. A D gene is named only where the DNA matches it firmly. Only some rows state a clone size, as once, few, many or a class for expanded clones.

j_call v_call d_call clone_size cdr3_aa cdr3_nt
TRBJ2-1 TRBV6-5 - many CASSYSEPGRYNEQFF TGTGCCAGCAGTTATTCGGAGCCGGGGCGGTACAATGAGCAGTTCTTC
TRBJ2-7 TRBV2 TRBD1 many CASNDRAYEQYF TGTGCCAGCAATGACAGGGCCTACGAGCAGTACTTC
TRBJ1-4 TRBV19 - few CASSDTRASRKLFF TGTGCCAGTAGCGACACCCGCGCGAGCCGAAAACTGTTTTTT
TRBJ2-7 TRBV18 - - CASSPNGARFSEQYF TGTGCCAGCTCACCAAACGGGGCTAGGTTCTCCGAGCAGTACTTC
TRBJ1-2 TRBV2 TRBD1 many CASSNRDSERGYTF TGTGCCAGCAGTAACCGGGACAGTGAACGTGGCTACACCTTC
TRBJ1-2 TRBV4-1 - many CASSQAGTAVDYTF TGCGCCAGCAGCCAAGCCGGGACGGCGGTCGACTACACCTTC
TRBJ1-2 TRBV20-1 - few CSASVYDGYTF TGCAGTGCTAGCGTTTATGACGGCTACACCTTC
TRBJ1-1 TRBV27 TRBD1 few CASSGQGGKAFF TGTGCCAGCAGTGGACAGGGGGGGAAAGCTTTCTTT
TRBJ1-5 TRBV28 TRBD1 - CASSSVQGANQPQHF TGTGCCAGCAGTTCCGTTCAGGGGGCTAATCAGCCCCAGCATTTT
TRBJ1-2 TRBV7-2 - many CASSFRGVGGYTF TGTGCCAGCAGCTTCCGGGGCGTCGGTGGCTACACCTTC
TRBJ2-7 TRBV7-2 - many CASSYDSLAEQYF TGTGCCAGCAGCTACGACAGTCTCGCCGAGCAGTACTTC
TRBJ2-1 TRBV4-2 TRBD2 - CARSQGTSGGLGQFF TGTGCCCGCAGCCAGGGGACTAGCGGGGGCTTGGGGCAGTTCTTC
TRBJ2-5 TRBV7-9 TRBD2 - CASSFLGSGGANEQYF TGTGCCAGCAGCTTCCTAGGGTCCGGGGGGGCAAATGAGCAGTACTTC
TRBJ2-7 TRBV4-2 - - CASSENPGGSYEQYF TGTGCCAGCAGTGAAAATCCTGGGGGCTCCTACGAGCAGTACTTC
TRBJ2-4 TRBV7-9 - many CASSLQGAKNIQYF TGTGCCAGCAGCTTACAGGGTGCCAAAAACATTCAGTACTTC
TRBJ1-6 TRBV30 - - CAWSGGEYNSPLHF TGTGCCTGGAGTGGTGGAGAATATAATTCACCCCTCCACTTT
TRBJ1-5 TRBV6-6 - many CASSRSGGGQPQHF TGTGCCAGCAGCCGGTCCGGGGGCGGTCAGCCCCAGCATTTT
TRBJ2-7 TRBV5-1 TRBD1 many CASSLEQGASYEQYF TGCGCCAGCAGCTTGGAACAGGGGGCTTCGTACGAGCAGTACTTC
TRBJ1-2 TRBV6-1 - - CASSTGTVLYGYTF TGTGCCAGCTCAACGGGGACGGTCCTCTATGGCTACACCTTC
TRBJ2-7 TRBV7-9 - - CASSGPAYEQYF TGTGCCAGCAGCGGTCCAGCCTACGAGCAGTACTTC
TRBJ2-5 TRBV20-1 - many CRTDYQETQYF TGCAGGACAGATTACCAAGAGACCCAGTACTTC
TRBJ2-5 TRBV5-6 TRBD1 many CASSLIRDSQQETQYF TGTGCCAGCAGCTTGATTCGGGACAGCCAACAAGAGACCCAGTACTTC
TRBJ2-1 TRBV5-5 - - CASSWEPSGDEQFF TGTGCCAGCAGCTGGGAGCCTTCCGGAGATGAGCAGTTCTTC
TRBJ2-1 TRBV20-1 - - CSAQTPYNEQFF TGCAGTGCTCAGACCCCATACAATGAGCAGTTCTTC
TRBJ2-3 TRBV5-1 - many CASSLASASRWSPDTQYF TGCGCCAGCAGCTTGGCTAGCGCCTCACGATGGAGCCCAGATACGCAGTATTTT
TRBJ1-4 TRBV6-6 - many CASSYRGSEKLFF TGTGCCAGCAGTTACAGGGGGAGCGAAAAACTGTTTTTT
TRBJ1-2 TRBV19 - few CASSAIWTNYGYTF TGTGCCAGTAGTGCAATATGGACTAACTATGGCTACACCTTC
TRBJ2-7 TRBV20-1 - many CSATRDQSSYEQYF TGCAGTGCTACTCGGGACCAGAGCTCCTACGAGCAGTACTTC
TRBJ1-1 TRBV7-3 - many CASSLQPNTEAFF TGTGCCAGCAGCTTACAACCAAACACTGAAGCTTTCTTT
TRBJ1-2 TRBV10-3 - many CAIRGQNYGYTF TGTGCCATCAGGGGACAAAACTATGGCTACACCTTC
TRBJ1-2 TRBV11-2 - - CASSLVRGYGYTF TGTGCCAGCAGCTTAGTACGGGGCTATGGCTACACCTTC